A selection of T cell receptor beta chains follows, all from one sample in a study of blood T cell repertoires in COVID-19. The data were produced by immunoSEQ multiplex PCR, yet TCRdb's version contains in-frame clones alone and is incomplete. The sample has about 150,000 clones, 65% to 90% seen once. The sequenced sample was peripheral blood. These receptors were collected from a woman aged 55 to 70 with COVID-19, enrolled during active disease. Both conserved end residues are part of each CDR3. The order of the fields is J gene, clone size, CDR3 length, D gene, V gene, CDR3 DNA, CDR3 protein. A D gene is named only where the DNA matches it firmly. The listing skips clone size in some rows; elsewhere it reads once, few, many or a size class.

>TRBJ2-1|.|18|TRBD2|TRBV27
TGTGCCAGCAGTTGGCTTAGCGGGAGGGCCGAAAAATACAATGAGCAGTTCTTC
CASSWLSGRAEKYNEQFF
>TRBJ2-5|.|13|.|TRBV10-2
TGCGCCAGCAGTGAGAGGGGGCAAGAGACCCAGTACTTC
CASSERGQETQYF
>TRBJ1-5|once|17|.|TRBV6-1
TGTGCCAGCAGTGAAGTTGACACACGATATAGCAATCAGCCCCAGCATTTT
CASSEVDTRYSNQPQHF
>TRBJ1-1|.|18|.|TRBV9
TGCCCCCCCAGCGTCGGGGGGCGCCAGGGGCTCATGAACACTGAAGCTTTCTTT
CPPSVGGRQGLMNTEAFF
>TRBJ1-5|.|15|TRBD1|TRBV2
TGTGCCAGCAGGGGGGGACAGGGGAGCAATCAGCCCCAGCATTTT
CASRGGQGSNQPQHF
>TRBJ2-3|.|16|TRBD2|TRBV9
TGTGCCAGCAGCGTAGGGACTAGCGGGGGCCTTGATACGCAGTATTTT
CASSVGTSGGLDTQYF
>TRBJ1-5|.|22|TRBD1|TRBV28
TGTGCCAGCAGTTTACTTACGCTCTACGGGGGACAGGGCGACTATAGCAATCAGCCCCAGCATTTT
CASSLLTLYGGQGDYSNQPQHF
>TRBJ1-2|.|15|.|TRBV30
TGTGCCTGGAGTGTAATTGGATGGGCAGGGACAGGCTACACCTTC
CAWSVIGWAGTGYTF
>TRBJ1-2|.|15|.|TRBV11-2
TGTGCCAGCAGCCCCGCGGGGGGCAATTTCTATGGCTACACCTTC
CASSPAGGNFYGYTF
>TRBJ1-3|once|12|.|TRBV13
TGTGCCAGCGGAGGCTCTGGAAACACCATATATTTT
CASGGSGNTIYF
>TRBJ2-5|.|13|.|TRBV5-1
TGCGCCAGCAGCTTGTTGCGTCAAGAGACCCAGTACTTC
CASSLLRQETQYF
>TRBJ1-4|.|16|.|TRBV2
TGTGCCAGCAGTGTTGAGTTGGGGCAGCCAAGGGAAAAACTGTTTTTT
CASSVELGQPREKLFF
>TRBJ2-1|.|15|TRBD2|TRBV6-5
TGTGCCAGCAGTTACTCGGCTAGCGGGAGAAATGAGCAGTTCTTC
CASSYSASGRNEQFF
>TRBJ1-2|.|13|TRBD1|TRBV7-2
TGTGCCAGCAGCGAGGACAGGGTTGATGGCTACACCTTC
CASSEDRVDGYTF
>TRBJ1-3|.|15|.|TRBV5-6
TGTGCCAGCAGCAGCGGACCGGTGGGAGGAAACACCATATATTTT
CASSSGPVGGNTIYF
>TRBJ1-6|.|17|.|TRBV4-2
TGTGCCAGCAGCCAAGTCAGGCCCCTCTCCTATAATTCACCCCTCCACTTT
CASSQVRPLSYNSPLHF